The following is a T cell receptor (beta chain) sequence with its context. The data stem from a study of blood T cell repertoires in COVID-19. Study background: The analysed material was cDNA or gDNA that came from T cells, B-cell-depleted T cells, or PBMCs.

Patients from Seattle were sampled longitudinally, starting during active infection. The germline V gene encodes CDR1 SGHRS and CDR2 YFSETQ. Trimming removed 3 bases at V and 2 bases at J, with 12 bases between. The CDR3 consists of 15 residues. The repertoire was sequenced with immunoSEQ multiplex PCR; TCRdb's copy has only in-frame clones and lacks some. The table records approximately 250,000 clones, roughly 86% of them present only once. The TCR comes from a woman aged 55-75 years with COVID-19, enrolled during active disease. Sequenced material: peripheral blood. J is TRBJ1-3 and V is TRBV5-1; D is perhaps TRBD1 (5 bases). In nucleotides, the CDR3 is TGCGCCAGCAGCTGGGGAGGGGAGACTGGAAACACCATATATTTT. Amino acid sequence: CASSWGGETGNTIYF.